These 17 T cell receptor beta chains originate from one sample sequenced in a study of shared clonotypes between healthy human individuals. Some clones are missing from TCRdb's copy, which holds only in-frame ones; the method was immunoSEQ multiplex PCR. The sample records some 2,000,000 clones, more than 90% being singletons. Sequencing input: naive CD4+ T cells sorted from blood. Described subset: CD45RA+ positively selected. The receptors derive from a man in his late teens or twenties in good health.

In regard to this clone: One end of the junction fails to match germline, which may point to a read error. This chain links TRBV27 with TRBJ2-7, with D perhaps TRBD1 or TRBD2 (5 bases each). This CDR3 is built from 15 residues. Germline CDR1 and CDR2: MNHEY and SMNVEV (reference sequence). CDR3 nucleotides: TGCCCGGGGCTTGATAGCTTCTGTAGTACCCACGAGCAGTACTTC. Amino acids: CPGLDSFCSTHEQYF.

Comments on this clone: This same CDR3 is encoded by further DNA sequences in the sample. The CDR3 DNA reads TGTGCCAGCAGCTTCCTCGGAGATACGCAGTATTTT. Residues: CASSFLGDTQYF. The chain links TRBV7-2 to TRBJ2-3; D remains unclear. CDR1 and CDR2 from the germline V gene are SGHTA and FQGNSA. The CDR3 runs 12 residues. The V gene lost 3 bases and the J gene lost 5 bases, with 6 bases spanning the gap. The full variable domain, completed using reference TRBV7-2 and TRBJ2-3, is GAGVSQSPSNKVTEKGKDVELRCDPISGHTALYWYRQSLGQGLEFLIYFQGNSAPDKSGLPSDRFSAERTGGSVSTLTIQRTQQEDSAVYLCASSFLGDTQYFGPGTRLTVL.

The CDR3 loop reads CASRGLSYEQYF. The CDR3 DNA is TGTGCCAGCAGGGGTCTATCCTACGAGCAGTACTTC. The chain has TRBV7-8 and TRBJ2-7, with unresolved D. Germline CDR1 and CDR2: SGHVS and FQNEAQ. The CDR3 totals 12 residues. V was clipped by 6 bases and J by 1 base, with 7 bases between them.

The chain couples TRBV6-5 to TRBJ1-6; the D is unclear. The germline V gene encodes CDR1 MNHEY and CDR2 SVGAGI. V lost 4 bases and J 17 bases, leaving 15 bases between the germline ends. The CDR3 has 12 residues. The CDR3 region has the DNA TGTGCCAGCAGTTTTACTGGACGCTCTTTCCACTTT. Its translation: CASSFTGRSFHF.

The chain combines TRBV5-1 with TRBJ2-2; unclear D gene. The CDR3 covers 12 residues. V shed 3 bases and J shed 6 bases, with 6 bases lying between them. Germline-derived CDR1 and CDR2 are SGHRS and YFSETQ. CDR3 loop: CASSSRAGELFF. CDR3 nucleotide sequence: TGCGCCAGCAGCTCCCGGGCCGGGGAGCTGTTTTTT.

The J gene is TRBJ2-7, the V gene TRBV4-1, with D possibly TRBD1 on 5 matching bases. This CDR3 is built from 14 residues. Trimming removed 8 bases at V and 7 bases at J, with 21 bases between. CDR1 is MGHRA and CDR2 is YSYEKL in the germline V gene. CDR3 sequence reads: CASASPGYPLEQYF. CDR3 DNA: TGCGCCAGCGCCAGCCCAGGGTACCCCCTGGAGCAGTACTTC.

The genes are TRBV10-3 and TRBJ1-2; TRBD1 might be the D (5 bases). This CDR3 is built from 13 residues. Looked up from germline, CDR1 is ENHRY and CDR2 is SYGVKD. V was pared by 4 bases and J by 7 bases, with 13 bases between. The DNA for the CDR3 is TGTGCCATCAGTGCATTGGGGGTAGGTGGCTACACCTTC. It is translated as CAISALGVGGYTF.

On this clone itself: One end of the junction fails to match germline, which may point to a read error. V usage is TRBV11-2 and J usage is TRBJ2-7; a weak D match, TRBD1 (6 bases). This CDR3 has 13 residues. CDR1 is SGHAT and CDR2 is FQNNGV in the germline V gene. The CDR3, as DNA: TGTGCCAGCAGCTTAGGGGGCGACTGGACAGTCCTATTC. It yields the protein CASSLGGDWTVLF.

The rearrangement joins TRBV20-1 to TRBJ2-7, with D tentatively TRBD2 (6 bases). V was pared by 6 bases and J by 5 bases, with 11 bases between. This CDR3 spans 11 amino acids. Germline V gene data show CDR1 as DFQATT and CDR2 as SNEGSKA (reference sequence). The CDR3 DNA is TGCAGTGCAAAGCGGGTTGACGAGCAGTACTTC. As protein: CSAKRVDEQYF.

Details on this clone: In the same sample, other DNA sequences code for this CDR3. V and J are TRBV2 and TRBJ2-7; TRBD1 matches 8 bases. V dropped 6 bases and J dropped 2; count of bases not matched to a gene: 3. CDR3 length: 13 amino acids. The V gene's germline CDR1 is SNHLY and CDR2 FYNNEI. The CDR3 DNA reads TGTGCCAGCAGGCAGACAGGGGCCTACGAGCAGTACTTC. Translating gives CASRQTGAYEQYF.

This clone was counted once. V and J are TRBV5-1 and TRBJ2-5; TRBD1 matches 7 bases. The J segment lost 0 bases and the V segment lost 0 bases, leaving 5 bases of the junction unmatched. This CDR3 has 16 residues. Germline loops: CDR1 SGHRS, CDR2 YFSETQ. The CDR3 nucleotides are TGCGCCAGCAGCTTGGAGGGGGACAGTAACCAAGAGACCCAGTACTTC. Protein sequence: CASSLEGDSNQETQYF. The variable domain in full, completed from reference TRBV5-1 and TRBJ2-5, reads KAGVTQTPRYLIKTRGQQVTLSCSPISGHRSVSWYQQTPGQGLQFLFEYFSETQRNKGNFPGRFSGRQFSNSRSEMNVSTLELGDSALYLCASSLEGDSNQETQYFGPGTRLLVL.

V and J are TRBV5-8 and TRBJ1-2; no reliable D call. V shed 4 bases and J shed 4 bases, with 14 bases lying between them. The CDR3 is 14 amino acids. CDR1 and CDR2 from the germline V gene are SGHTS and YDEGEE. This CDR3 reads CASSPDGAFYGYTF. Written as DNA, the CDR3 is TGTGCCAGCAGCCCTGACGGAGCATTCTATGGCTACACCTTC. Filled out from reference TRBV5-8 and TRBJ1-2, the complete variable domain reads EAGVTQSPTHLIKTRGQQATLRCSPISGHTSVYWYQQALGLGLQFLLWYDEGEERNRGNFPPRFSGRQFPNYSSELNVNALELEDSALYLCASSPDGAFYGYTFGSGTRLTVV.

The V call is TRBV7-9, the J call TRBJ1-3; no clear D. There are 14 residues in the CDR3. Trimming shortened V by 3 bases and J by 2 bases, and 8 bases separated the two germline ends. Germline CDR1 reads SEHNR; CDR2 reads FQNEAQ (reference sequence). CDR3 residues: CASSFPVAGNTIYF. CDR3 sequence (DNA): TGTGCCAGCAGCTTTCCAGTGGCTGGAAACACCATATATTTT.

The chain has TRBV7-8 and TRBJ2-2, with D hard to call. The V end lost 6 bases, the J end lost 5 bases, and 19 bases lay between the germline ends. The CDR3 consists of 16 residues. Germline V lookup: CDR1 SGHVS, CDR2 FQNEAQ. CDR3 sequence reads: CASRHVWGSITGELFF. The CDR3 region has the DNA TGTGCCAGCAGGCATGTCTGGGGATCTATAACCGGGGAGCTGTTTTTT.

V and J are TRBV2 and TRBJ2-2, with TRBD2 as a possible D gene (6 bases). CDR1 and CDR2 from the germline V gene are SNHLY and FYNNEI. V lost 3 bases and J lost 6, with 8 bases in between. The CDR3 extends over 13 amino acids. The CDR3 loop is CASSEGGAGELFF. The CDR3 coding sequence is TGTGCCAGCAGTGAGGGCGGGGCCGGGGAGCTGTTTTTT.

V usage is TRBV20-1 and J usage is TRBJ2-5, with TRBD2 matching 8 bases. V gave up 6 bases and J gave up 7 bases; unmatched junction bases: 4. CDR1 DFQATT and CDR2 SNEGSKA come from the germline V gene (reference sequence). The CDR3 covers 11 residues. CDR3 DNA: TGCAGTGCGGGGACTAGTGCGACCCAGTACTTC. Its translation is CSAGTSATQYF.

V is TRBV13 and J is TRBJ1-2; D remains ambiguous. Germline V gives CDR1 PRHDT, CDR2 FYEKMQ (reference sequence). V lost 0 bases, J lost 2 bases, and 7 bases lay in between. The CDR3 is 14 amino acids. The CDR3 loop is CASSLGHKNYGYTF. CDR3 nucleotides: TGTGCCAGCAGCTTAGGCCATAAAAACTATGGCTACACCTTC. Complete variable domain (other parts from reference TRBV13 and TRBJ1-2): AAGVIQSPRHLIKEKRETATLKCYPIPRHDTVYWYQQGPGQDPQFLISFYEKMQSDKGSIPDRFSAQQFSDYHSELNMSSLELGDSALYFCASSLGHKNYGYTFGSGTRLTVV.